These 5 T cell receptor beta chains came from one sample sequenced in a study of T cell responses to AZD1222 COVID-19 vaccine. The assay was immunoSEQ multiplex PCR, and TCRdb's table has in-frame clones only and misses some. The table lists roughly 180,000 clones, about nine tenths of them singletons. Sequencing used peripheral blood, obtained on day 0 of AZD1222 vaccination. Every receptor here comes from an adult in good health.

The V call is TRBV7-2, the J call TRBJ2-1, with D perhaps assigned TRBD1 or TRBD2 (5 bases each). The length of the CDR3 is 14 residues. V lost 7 bases and J 7 bases, leaving 17 bases between the germline ends. From germline, CDR1 is SGHTA and CDR2 FQGNSA. CDR3 DNA sequence: TGTGCCAGCACCTTGTTTGCAGGGAGTAATGAGCAGTTCTTC. Encoded protein: CASTLFAGSNEQFF.

The genes are TRBV6-2 or TRBV6-3 and TRBJ1-1, with unresolved D. CDR3 size: 11 residues. V shed 5 bases and J shed 11 bases, with 12 bases lying between them. Germline V gene data show CDR1 as MNHEY and CDR2 as SVGEGT. The CDR3 DNA reads as TGTGCCAGCAGTAAGGGAGGGAGGGCTTTCTTT. This gives the protein CASSKGGRAFF.

This clone was detected once. The chain couples TRBV7-2 to TRBJ1-2; D unresolved. The V gene lost 1 base and the J gene lost 4 bases, with 10 bases spanning the gap. The CDR3 consists of 14 residues. Germline V CDR1 and CDR2: SGHTA, FQGNSA. The CDR3: CASSLEVSGYGYTF. The CDR3 DNA follows: TGTGCCAGCAGCTTAGAAGTAAGCGGCTATGGCTACACCTTC.

V usage is TRBV7-2 and J usage is TRBJ1-1; D not resolved. The CDR3 has 14 amino acids. Trimming took off 5 bases at V and 1 base at J, with 11 bases between the two ends. Germline V gives CDR1 SGHTA, CDR2 FQGNSA. The CDR3 sequence: CASSPRAGNTEAFF. The DNA of the CDR3 is TGTGCCAGCAGCCCCCGCGCAGGGAACACTGAAGCTTTCTTT. The variable domain in full, with the rest retrieved from reference TRBV7-2 and TRBJ1-1, is GAGVSQSPSNKVTEKGKDVELRCDPISGHTALYWYRQSLGQGLEFLIYFQGNSAPDKSGLPSDRFSAERTGGSVSTLTIQRTQQEDSAVYLCASSPRAGNTEAFFGQGTRLTVV.

This chain uses TRBV5-6 with TRBJ2-5; tentatively, D is TRBD1 (6 bases). Trimming stripped 2 bases from V and 7 bases from J, with 15 bases between. The CDR3 is made up of 14 amino acids. CDR1 and CDR2 from the germline V gene are SGHDT and YYEEEE. The CDR3 protein is CASSFRGVVGTQYF. The CDR3 region has the DNA TGTGCCAGCAGCTTCAGGGGAGTCGTGGGGACCCAGTACTTC.